Below are 14 T cell receptor beta chains sequenced from a single sample in a study of blood T cell repertoires in COVID-19. The protocol was immunoSEQ multiplex PCR, while the TCRdb copy is restricted to in-frame clones and leaves out a portion. Of a few hundred thousand clones in the sample, around 90% were seen once. Sequencing was carried out using peripheral blood. The receptors derive from a man aged 35 to 55 with acute or convalescent COVID-19.

This chain uses TRBV9 with TRBJ2-7; unclear D gene. CDR3 size: 14 residues. From germline, CDR1 is SGDLS and CDR2 YYNGEE. V lost 5 bases and J 0 bases, leaving 12 bases between the germline ends. CDR3 DNA: TGTGCCAGCAGTGGCGGCGCCAACTCCTACGAGCAGTACTTC. This sequence encodes CASSGGANSYEQYF.

This sequence joins TRBV10-3 and TRBJ1-5; D gene uncertain. The V gene's germline CDR1 is ENHRY and CDR2 SYGVKD. CDR3 length equals 14 residues. Between the trimmed V and J ends, which lost 3 bases and 0 bases, there was a span of 6 bases. CDR3 protein: CAISDQYSNQPQHF. In DNA form, the CDR3 reads TGTGCCATCAGTGATCAGTATAGCAATCAGCCCCAGCATTTT.

V usage is TRBV28 and J usage is TRBJ2-3, with 8 bases matching TRBD1. Germline V gene lookup returns CDR1 MDHEN and CDR2 SYDVKM. CDR3 length: 16 residues. Trimming at V came to 5 bases and at J to 5 bases, leaving 12 bases not matched to a gene. The CDR3 DNA sequence: TGTGCCAGCAGTCCGGGGTACCCAGGGGGCGGAGATACGCAGTATTTT. Translation: CASSPGYPGGGDTQYF.

The rearrangement uses TRBV7-2 and TRBJ2-3, with TRBD1 matching over 7 bases. CDR3 length: 15 residues. Germline CDR1 SGHTA, CDR2 FQGNSA. V dropped 5 bases and J dropped 2; count of bases not matched to a gene: 7. The CDR3 region has the DNA TGTGCCAGCAGCCCTCGGGACAGACCCACAGATACGCAGTATTTT. Translating gives CASSPRDRPTDTQYF.

This chain uses TRBV5-8 with TRBJ2-7, with a possible D match to TRBD1 (5 bases). This CDR3 has 15 amino acids. V was trimmed by 7 bases and J by 2 bases, leaving 19 bases between them. CDR1 and CDR2 (germline): SGHTS, YDEGEE. Written as DNA, the CDR3 is TGTGCCAGCGAGTCCTGGGGCCAAATAACCTACGAGCAGTACTTC. Translating gives CASESWGQITYEQYF.

This chain links TRBV6-5 with TRBJ2-2; 7 nucleotides line up with TRBD1. CDR3 length equals 15 residues. Germline-derived CDR1 and CDR2 are MNHEY and SVGAGI. Trimming cost V 6 bases and J 2 bases; bases outside gene matches: 6. CDR3 sequence (DNA): TGTGCCAGCAGCACCGGGACAGCCAACACCGGGGAGCTGTTTTTT. The encoded protein is CASSTGTANTGELFF.

The chain carries TRBV9 and TRBJ2-1, with 12 bases matching TRBD2. Germline loops: CDR1 SGDLS, CDR2 YYNGEE. J lost 10 bases, V lost 4 bases, and 18 bases had no gene match. The CDR3 runs to 18 residues. CDR3 amino acids: CASSPGGSTSGRKKEQFF. The CDR3 DNA follows: TGTGCCAGCAGCCCGGGGGGGTCGACTAGCGGGAGAAAAAAGGAGCAGTTCTTC.

This clone was observed a handful of times. This chain uses TRBV28 with TRBJ1-2; 8 nucleotides match TRBD1. Germline values: CDR1 MDHEN, CDR2 SYDVKM. Losses at the gene ends were 6 bases for V and 0 bases for J; bases not matched to a gene: 6. This CDR3 is 15 amino acids long. This CDR3 reads CASRPTGETNYGYTF. CDR3 nucleotides: TGTGCCAGCAGACCGACAGGGGAGACTAACTATGGCTACACCTTC.

The rearrangement uses TRBV7-2 and TRBJ2-7; weak D call: TRBD2 (7 bases). The CDR3 sequence is 16 residues long. Looked up from germline, CDR1 is SGHTA and CDR2 is FQGNSA. V was cut by 1 base and J by 2 bases, with 15 bases left in between. CDR3 sequence: CASSLGGGRLTYEQYF. The CDR3 coding sequence is TGTGCCAGCAGCTTAGGGGGGGGGCGACTTACCTACGAGCAGTACTTC.

The chain combines TRBV3-1 (or the pseudogene TRBV3-2) with TRBJ2-2, with a weak D call TRBD2 (5 bases). Trimming removed 0 bases from V and 0 bases from J, with 11 bases in between. Germline V gene lookup returns CDR1 LGHDT and CDR2 YNNKEL (reference sequence). The CDR3 runs to 17 residues. The CDR3 spells CASSQDLRAANTGELFF. CDR3 sequence (DNA): TGTGCCAGCAGCCAAGATCTGAGGGCCGCGAACACCGGGGAGCTGTTTTTT.

This chain links TRBV28 with TRBJ1-5; no definite D call. Germline V lookup: CDR1 MDHEN, CDR2 SYDVKM. With 4 bases removed from V and 4 bases from J, the gap between germline ends came to 8 bases. The length of the CDR3 is 13 residues. The CDR3 reads CASSSNLNQPQHF. The CDR3 DNA reads as TGTGCCAGCAGTTCCAACTTGAATCAGCCCCAGCATTTT.

This sequence joins TRBV28 and TRBJ1-2, with 9 bases fitting TRBD1. The CDR3 contains 14 residues. Germline V gene data show CDR1 as MDHEN and CDR2 as SYDVKM. The ends lost 5 bases at V and 8 bases at J; junction bases unmatched: 9. Written as DNA, the CDR3 is TGTGCCAGCAGTCCTGGACAGGGGACTCTCGGCTACACCTTC. This translates into CASSPGQGTLGYTF.

The table lists this clone with a few counts. This chain connects TRBV6-1 to TRBJ1-4; D is unclear. The CDR3 runs to 14 residues. Germline assignment: CDR1 MNHNS and CDR2 SASEGT. V shed 2 bases and J shed 6 bases, with 10 bases lying between them. The CDR3 DNA follows: TGTGCCAGCAGTGAACCGAGGACTGATGAAAAACTGTTTTTT. This encodes CASSEPRTDEKLFF.

The chain carries TRBV23-1 and TRBJ1-5, with D possibly being TRBD1 (6 bases). TRBV23-1 is noted as an ORF with a role that remains uncertain. The CDR3 has 18 amino acids. The ends were cut back, 11 bases at V and 0 bases at J, with 26 bases in the middle. In DNA, the CDR3 is TGCGCCTTACTACTGGGGGCAGGGTCCATCCATAGCAATCAGCCCCAGCATTTT. Translation: CALLLGAGSIHSNQPQHF.